A selection of T cell receptor beta chains follows, all from one sample in a study of cytomegalovirus exposure and HLA in healthy donors. The protocol was immunoSEQ multiplex PCR, while the TCRdb copy is restricted to in-frame clones and leaves out a portion. In the table there are tens of thousands of clones, 68% of which are singletons. Input material: PBMCs. The receptors were gathered from a man between 35 and 55 years old in good health and CMV-seronegative. The CDR3 runs from the conserved cysteine through the conserved F or W. D genes are given only for firm matches. Part of the rows lack a size; the others show once, few, many or a class for expanded clones.

size: NA
V: TRBV7-2
length: 13
D: NA
J: TRBJ1-1
CDR3: CASSPHPNTEAFF
DNA: TGTGCCAGCAGCCCCCATCCGAACACTGAAGCTTTCTTT

size: medium-sized
V: TRBV10-2
length: 16
D: TRBD1
J: TRBJ1-2
CDR3: CASSSPGTGRGNGYTF
DNA: TGCGCCAGCAGTTCCCCCGGGACAGGGAGGGGAAATGGCTACACCTTC

size: NA
V: TRBV28
length: 14
D: NA
J: TRBJ1-5
CDR3: CASSPPGGAQPQHF
DNA: TGTGCCAGCAGTCCCCCGGGGGGAGCTCAGCCCCAGCATTTT

size: NA
V: TRBV6-5
length: 13
D: NA
J: TRBJ2-5
CDR3: CASSYSGRETQYF
DNA: TGTGCCAGCAGTTACTCGGGCCGGGAGACCCAGTACTTC

size: NA
V: TRBV6-1
length: 13
D: TRBD1
J: TRBJ2-7
CDR3: CASSADRAREQYF
DNA: TGTGCCAGCAGTGCGGACAGGGCTCGCGAGCAGTACTTC

size: NA
V: TRBV7-8
length: 16
D: TRBD2
J: TRBJ2-5
CDR3: CASEPGTSGGGETQYF
DNA: TGTGCCAGCGAACCCGGGACTAGCGGGGGGGGAGAGACCCAGTACTTC

size: NA
V: TRBV7-2
length: 15
D: NA
J: TRBJ1-2
CDR3: CASSATFGDSYGYTF
DNA: TGTGCCAGCAGCGCGACGTTTGGGGACTCATATGGCTACACCTTC

size: NA
V: TRBV9
length: 17
D: NA
J: TRBJ1-6
CDR3: CASSPLAVTSYNSPLHF
DNA: TGTGCCAGCAGCCCCCTAGCCGTAACCTCCTATAATTCACCCCTCCACTTT

size: NA
V: TRBV10-3
length: 14
D: TRBD1
J: TRBJ2-7
CDR3: CAARRDRGAYEQYF
DNA: TGTGCCGCACGCCGGGACAGGGGGGCCTACGAGCAGTACTTC

size: few
V: TRBV6-4
length: 15
D: NA
J: TRBJ1-6
CDR3: CASSDSAGDNSPLHF
DNA: TGTGCCAGCAGTGACTCCGCAGGGGATAATTCACCCCTCCACTTT

size: few
V: TRBV28
length: 14
D: NA
J: TRBJ2-5
CDR3: CASSKRQGRATQYF
DNA: TGTGCCAGCAGTAAAAGACAGGGGAGGGCGACCCAGTACTTC

size: NA
V: TRBV12-5
length: 13
D: NA
J: TRBJ1-5
CDR3: CASGLGVNQPQHF
DNA: TGTGCTAGTGGTTTAGGGGTGAATCAGCCCCAGCATTTT

size: NA
V: TRBV13
length: 15
D: TRBD1
J: TRBJ1-3
CDR3: CASSSGDRAGNTIYF
DNA: TGTGCCAGCAGCTCGGGAGACAGGGCTGGAAACACCATATATTTT

size: NA
V: TRBV5-4
length: 14
D: TRBD1
J: TRBJ2-7
CDR3: CASSLQGVSYEQYF
DNA: TGTGCCAGCAGCCTGCAGGGGGTCTCCTACGAGCAGTACTTC

size: few
V: TRBV2
length: 12
D: NA
J: TRBJ2-7
CDR3: CARRTGSYEQYF
DNA: TGTGCCAGGAGAACAGGGTCCTACGAGCAGTACTTC

size: NA
V: TRBV7-9
length: 18
D: TRBD2
J: TRBJ2-3
CDR3: CASSFENLAGRNGDTQYF
DNA: TGTGCCAGCAGCTTCGAAAATCTAGCGGGACGGAACGGGGATACGCAGTATTTT

size: few
V: TRBV2
length: 15
D: TRBD1
J: TRBJ1-6
CDR3: CASNEGQGLNSPLHF
DNA: TGTGCCAGCAATGAGGGACAGGGACTAAATTCACCCCTCCACTTT

size: NA
V: TRBV6-1
length: 15
D: TRBD1
J: TRBJ1-6
CDR3: CASSEEQGIGSPLHF
DNA: TGTGCCAGCAGTGAAGAACAGGGGATAGGGTCACCCCTCCACTTT

size: NA
V: TRBV15
length: 17
D: TRBD2
J: TRBJ2-1
CDR3: CATSGTGLVSSYNEQFF
DNA: TGTGCCACCAGCGGGACGGGACTAGTGAGCTCCTACAATGAGCAGTTCTTC

size: NA
V: TRBV2
length: 14
D: NA
J: TRBJ1-6
CDR3: CASSLTEINSPLHF
DNA: TGTGCCAGCAGTTTGACAGAGATTAATTCACCCCTCCACTTT

size: NA
V: TRBV7-6
length: 16
D: TRBD1
J: TRBJ2-2
CDR3: CASSTGTVAGPGELFF
DNA: TGTGCCAGCAGCACCGGGACAGTCGCGGGCCCCGGGGAGCTGTTTTTT

size: few
V: TRBV9
length: 14
D: NA
J: TRBJ2-1
CDR3: CASSLGLNPDEQFF
DNA: TGTGCCAGCAGCCTAGGACTTAATCCCGATGAGCAGTTCTTC

size: NA
V: TRBV11-3
length: 12
D: NA
J: TRBJ1-4
CDR3: CASSLDGEKLFF
DNA: TGTGCCAGCAGCTTAGACGGTGAAAAACTGTTTTTT

size: NA
V: TRBV29-1
length: 13
D: NA
J: TRBJ2-2
CDR3: CSVNQGGTGELFF
DNA: TGCAGCGTCAACCAGGGGGGCACCGGGGAGCTGTTTTTT

size: NA
V: TRBV5-4
length: 13
D: NA
J: TRBJ2-3
CDR3: CASSETLADTQYF
DNA: TGTGCCAGCAGCGAAACACTAGCAGATACGCAGTATTTT

size: NA
V: TRBV29-1
length: 9
D: NA
J: TRBJ1-2
CDR3: CSVEEGNTF
DNA: TGCAGCGTTGAGGAGGGGAACACCTTC